These T cell receptor beta chains were read from a single sample in a study of Ad26.COV2.S vaccination and SARS-CoV-2 variants. Clones were sequenced by immunoSEQ multiplex PCR, and TCRdb holds only the in-frame ones, with some missing. The sample lists more than 400,000 clones; 90% were seen once. The sample here was peripheral blood, taken in a trial of Ad26.COV2.S vaccine versus placebo. The receptor source for this set is a person aged 18-60 years who received the Ad26.COV2.S COVID-19 vaccine or a placebo. The CDR3 runs from the conserved cysteine through the conserved F or W. The D gene is left open where the match is weak. Size values are once, few and many counts, or a class for expanded clones, and some rows have none.

V	J	size	D	CDR3	DNA
TRBV6-6	TRBJ1-6	once	.	CASSYKGSSYNSPLHF	TGTGCCAGCAGCTATAAGGGGAGCTCCTATAATTCACCCCTCCACTTT
TRBV12-3/TRBV12-4	TRBJ1-1	few	.	CASSFLRGHEAFF	TGTGCCAGCAGTTTCCTCCGGGGGCATGAAGCTTTCTTT
TRBV27	TRBJ1-2	.	TRBD1	CASSNADRGRNYGYTF	TGTGCCAGCAGTAATGCGGACAGGGGTAGAAACTATGGCTACACCTTC
TRBV7-3	TRBJ2-6	.	.	CASSLLSGGYSGANVLTF	TGTGCCAGCAGCTTACTCTCGGGCGGATACTCTGGGGCCAACGTCCTGACTTTC
TRBV4-3	TRBJ2-1	few	TRBD2	CASSQGLAGVGNEQFF	TGCGCCAGCAGCCAAGGACTAGCGGGAGTCGGGAATGAGCAGTTCTTC
TRBV29-1	TRBJ2-5	.	TRBD1	CSVGQGTQETQYF	TGCAGCGTTGGACAGGGGACCCAAGAGACCCAGTACTTC
TRBV27	TRBJ2-5	once	.	CASNQPGVETQYF	TGTGCCAGCAATCAACCGGGAGTGGAGACCCAGTACTTC
TRBV29-1	TRBJ2-7	.	.	CSVEDRGSYEQYF	TGCAGCGTTGAAGATCGCGGCTCCTACGAGCAGTACTTC
TRBV24-1	TRBJ2-7	.	TRBD2	CATSGAGAYEQYF	TGTGCCACCAGTGGAGCGGGAGCCTACGAGCAGTACTTC
TRBV5-1	TRBJ2-3	.	.	CASSLEGRGRSDTQYF	TGCGCCAGCAGCTTGGAGGGCAGGGGGAGGTCAGATACGCAGTATTTT
TRBV3-1/TRBV3-2	TRBJ2-5	.	.	CASSHQETQYF	TGTGCCAGCAGCCATCAAGAGACCCAGTACTTC
TRBV7-8	TRBJ2-7	.	TRBD1	CASSPGGRSYEQYF	TGTGCCAGCAGCCCAGGGGGAAGGTCCTACGAGCAGTACTTC
TRBV28	TRBJ1-4	.	.	CASSQVDRRGLFF	TGTGCCAGCAGTCAGGTAGATCGACGGGGACTGTTTTTT
TRBV24-1	TRBJ2-3	.	TRBD2	CATSDLGLAGGSSLTDTQYF	TGTGCCACCAGTGATTTAGGGCTAGCGGGAGGCTCTAGCCTCACAGATACGCAGTATTTT
TRBV7-9	TRBJ2-7	.	.	CASSLEGGSYEQYF	TGTGCCAGCAGCTTAGAAGGGGGCTCCTACGAGCAGTACTTC
TRBV29-1	TRBJ1-2	.	TRBD1	CSVDPTGVYGYTF	TGCAGCGTTGACCCGACAGGGGTCTATGGCTACACCTTC
TRBV11-1	TRBJ2-5	.	TRBD2	CASRDGLAGASETQYF	TGTGCCAGCAGGGATGGACTAGCGGGAGCGTCGGAGACCCAGTACTTC
TRBV4-2	TRBJ2-5	.	.	CASSQGLEAKTQYF	TGTGCCAGCAGCCAAGGGCTGGAGGCAAAGACCCAGTACTTC
TRBV29-1	TRBJ2-3	.	TRBD1	CSVWDSFTDTQYF	TGCAGCGTGTGGGACAGCTTCACAGATACGCAGTATTTT
TRBV6-5	TRBJ1-2	.	.	CASSYPGGFGYTF	TGTGCCAGCAGTTACCCCGGGGGCTTTGGCTACACCTTC
TRBV19	TRBJ2-2	.	TRBD2	CASHHPGLAGVGELFF	TGTGCCAGCCATCACCCGGGACTAGCGGGAGTCGGGGAGCTGTTTTTT
TRBV5-4	TRBJ1-1	.	.	CASSLDGRLNTEAFF	TGTGCCAGCAGCTTGGATGGGAGGTTGAACACTGAAGCTTTCTTT
TRBV10-3	TRBJ2-2	.	TRBD1	CAISGGQGAGELFF	TGTGCCATCAGTGGAGGACAGGGCGCCGGGGAGCTGTTTTTT
TRBV14	TRBJ1-4	.	.	CASRGRGNEKLFF	TGTGCCAGCCGTGGGAGGGGGAATGAAAAACTGTTTTTT
TRBV18	TRBJ2-7	.	TRBD2	CASSPTRREQYEQYF	TGTGCCAGCTCACCCACCAGGCGGGAGCAGTACGAGCAGTACTTC
TRBV7-9	TRBJ2-1	.	TRBD2	CASSPPRLAGVGEQFF	TGTGCCAGCAGCCCCCCGCGGCTAGCGGGAGTCGGCGAGCAGTTCTTC
TRBV6-2/TRBV6-3	TRBJ2-5	once	.	CASSYGRGETQYF	TGTGCCAGCAGTTACGGCCGGGGAGAGACCCAGTACTTC
TRBV2	TRBJ1-1	.	.	CASRRPGGRTEAFF	TGTGCCAGCAGGCGTCCGGGGGGTAGAACTGAAGCTTTCTTT
TRBV10-3	TRBJ1-6	.	.	CAISETGGNSPLHF	TGTGCCATCAGTGAGACCGGGGGGAATTCACCCCTCCACTTT
TRBV6-2/TRBV6-3	TRBJ1-2	.	.	CARSYSNYGYTF	TGTGCCCGCAGTTACTCGAACTATGGCTACACCTTC
TRBV5-4	TRBJ2-7	.	.	CASSLSPGPYEQYF	TGTGCCAGCAGCTTGAGCCCAGGACCCTACGAGCAGTACTTC
TRBV11-2	TRBJ2-5	.	.	CASSLVPRSAQETQYF	TGTGCCAGCAGCTTAGTTCCCAGATCGGCGCAAGAGACCCAGTACTTC
TRBV9	TRBJ2-5	.	TRBD1	CASSGTGGRQTQYF	TGTGCCAGCAGCGGGACAGGGGGCCGACAGACCCAGTACTTC
TRBV7-2	TRBJ1-2	.	.	CASSLAITGSYGYTF	TGTGCCAGCAGCTTAGCTATCACAGGGAGCTATGGCTACACCTTC
TRBV5-4	TRBJ2-7	.	TRBD1	CASSFGQDPYEQYF	TGTGCCAGCAGCTTCGGACAGGATCCCTACGAGCAGTACTTC
TRBV30	TRBJ1-2	.	TRBD1	CAWSMRQGNYGYTF	TGTGCCTGGAGTATGCGACAGGGGAACTATGGCTACACCTTC
TRBV4-2	TRBJ2-7	.	.	CASSQERVRWEQYF	TGTGCCAGCAGCCAAGAGAGGGTAAGGTGGGAGCAGTACTTC
TRBV27	TRBJ2-5	.	.	CASSTRDRRSETQYF	TGTGCCAGCAGTACAAGGGACCGAAGATCCGAGACCCAGTACTTC
TRBV28	TRBJ2-5	.	TRBD2	CASTVLGRAGGGETQYF	TGTGCCAGCACCGTTCTGGGTCGAGCGGGAGGGGGAGAGACCCAGTACTTC
TRBV27	TRBJ2-7	.	TRBD2	CASSLVQGLAGGYEQYF	TGTGCCAGCAGTTTGGTCCAGGGTCTAGCGGGAGGATACGAGCAGTACTTC
TRBV6-1	TRBJ2-1	.	.	CASSETPSYEQFF	TGTGCCAGCAGTGAAACCCCGTCCTATGAGCAGTTCTTC
TRBV6-5	TRBJ1-6	.	.	CASSFLLRERGSPLHF	TGTGCCAGCAGTTTCCTCCTAAGGGAACGGGGTTCACCCCTCCACTTT
TRBV6-2/TRBV6-3	TRBJ1-2	.	TRBD1	CASSYRTGGWYGYTF	TGTGCCAGCAGTTACCGGACAGGGGGCTGGTATGGCTACACCTTC
TRBV4-1	TRBJ2-1	.	.	CASSHPRAGNEQFF	TGCGCCAGCAGCCACCCCAGGGCTGGGAATGAGCAGTTCTTC
TRBV3-1/TRBV3-2	TRBJ2-3	once	.	CASGQDLDTQYF	TGTGCCAGCGGGCAGGATCTAGATACGCAGTATTTT